The 10 T cell receptor beta chains presented below share a single source sample, sequenced in a study of shared clonotypes between healthy human individuals. Here immunoSEQ multiplex PCR was the method, and the copy in TCRdb shows in-frame clones only, minus some. In the table there are over 400,000 clones, approximately 95% of which are singletons. Sequenced material: naive CD4+ T cells sorted from blood. Subset of the sample: CD45RA+ positively selected. The receptor source for this set is a woman younger than 45 in good health.

This chain joins TRBV28 and TRBJ1-5, with D possibly matching TRBD1 (5 bases). CDR3 size: 14 residues. Trimming removed 6 bases at V and 2 bases at J, with 11 bases between. Germline CDR1 MDHEN, CDR2 SYDVKM. Here the CDR3 DNA reads TGTGCCAGCAGGTCGGGGGTCCGCAATCAGCCCCAGCATTTT. It translates to CASRSGVRNQPQHF.

The chain links TRBV2 to TRBJ2-2; D may match TRBD1 or TRBD2 (6 bases each). CDR3 size: 15 residues. Germline CDR1 is SNHLY and CDR2 is FYNNEI. Trimming removed 6 bases at V and 6 bases at J, with 17 bases between. CDR3 sequence reads: CASSEQGGWPGELFF. The DNA of the CDR3 is TGTGCCAGCAGCGAACAGGGAGGTTGGCCCGGGGAGCTGTTTTTT.

This clone was recorded only once. This chain connects TRBV19 to TRBJ2-6, with a tentative D call TRBD1 (6 bases). Germline assignment: CDR1 LNHDA and CDR2 SQIVND (reference sequence). The CDR3 contains 17 residues. The V end lost 4 bases, the J end lost 1 base, and 14 bases lay between the germline ends. The CDR3: CASSNRVTSSGANVLTF. In DNA, the CDR3 is TGTGCCAGTAGTAACAGGGTGACTTCTTCTGGGGCCAACGTCCTGACTTTC.

The chain is built from TRBV29-1 and TRBJ1-5; D is ambiguous. V lost 6 bases and J lost 10, with 16 bases in between. Per the germline V gene, CDR1 is SQVTM and CDR2 is ANQGSEA. There are 12 residues in the CDR3. CDR3 sequence (DNA): TGCAGCGTCCTCCCCGGGGAGGGACCCCAGCATTTT. It is translated as CSVLPGEGPQHF.

This chain links TRBV5-1 with TRBJ2-3; perhaps TRBD1 as D (7 bases). This CDR3 spans 14 amino acids. Germline lookup yields CDR1 SGHRS and CDR2 YFSETQ. The germline V and J ends were trimmed by 0 bases and 5 bases, with 10 bases remaining between them. DNA for the CDR3: TGCGCCAGCAGCTTGGACAGGGGAGGAGATACGCAGTATTTT. This codes for CASSLDRGGDTQYF.

The rearrangement links TRBV7-8 to TRBJ2-5; 9 nucleotides align to TRBD2. The CDR3 has 14 amino acids. Trimming cost V 5 bases and J 2 bases; bases outside gene matches: 3. Germline lookup yields CDR1 SGHVS and CDR2 FQNEAQ. CDR3 nucleotides: TGTGCCAGCAGCGCTAGCGGGGAGCAAGAGACCCAGTACTTC. It is translated as CASSASGEQETQYF.

This chain connects TRBV11-3 to TRBJ2-7, with D perhaps matching TRBD2 (5 bases). Trimming cost V 3 bases and J 3 bases, with 9 bases left between them. The CDR3 extends over 13 amino acids. Germline values: CDR1 SGHNT, CDR2 YENEEA. CDR3 nucleotides: TGTGCCAGCAGCTTCGGGGAATTCTACGAGCAGTACTTC. Translation gives CASSFGEFYEQYF.

This chain connects TRBV7-2 to TRBJ1-6; D uncertain. V was pared by 1 base and J by 0 bases, with 10 bases between. This CDR3 is built from 17 residues. CDR1 and CDR2 from the germline V gene are SGHTA and FQGNSA. CDR3 coding DNA: TGTGCCAGCAGCTTAGTTCTCAGCCGCTCCTATAATTCACCCCTCCACTTT. Encoded protein: CASSLVLSRSYNSPLHF.

CDR3: CAISMGQFDEQYF. CDR3 in DNA: TGTGCCATCAGTATGGGACAGTTTGACGAGCAGTACTTC. The chain employs TRBV10-3 and TRBJ2-7, with 7 bases aligning to TRBD1. Germline-derived CDR1 and CDR2 are ENHRY and SYGVKD. CDR3 length equals 13 residues. J lost 5 bases, V lost 5 bases, and 6 bases had no gene match.

This chain joins TRBV28 and TRBJ2-1; 14 bases are a match to TRBD2. The CDR3 loop spans 18 amino acids. V shed 5 bases, J shed 4 bases, and the junction held 10 bases outside the gene matches. Per germline, CDR1 MDHEN and CDR2 SYDVKM. The CDR3 coding sequence is TGTGCCAGCAGTCCCCGGACTAGCGGGAGGCTTCTTTACAATGAGCAGTTCTTC. Translation: CASSPRTSGRLLYNEQFF.